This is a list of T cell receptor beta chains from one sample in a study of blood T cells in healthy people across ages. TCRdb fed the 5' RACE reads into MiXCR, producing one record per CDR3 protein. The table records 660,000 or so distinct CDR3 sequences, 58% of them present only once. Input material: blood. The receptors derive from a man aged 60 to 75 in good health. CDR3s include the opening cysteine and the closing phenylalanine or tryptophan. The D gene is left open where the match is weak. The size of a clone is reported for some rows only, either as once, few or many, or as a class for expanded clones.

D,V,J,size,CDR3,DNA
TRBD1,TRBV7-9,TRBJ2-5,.,CASSHRDRRETQYF,TGTGCCAGCAGCCACCGGGACAGGCGGGAGACCCAGTACTTC
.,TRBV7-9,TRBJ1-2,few,CASSLDSGRDGYTF,TGTGCCAGCAGCTTAGACTCCGGGAGGGACGGCTACACCTTC
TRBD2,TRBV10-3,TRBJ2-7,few,CAIRGLAGVEQYF,TGTGCCATCAGGGGACTAGCGGGGGTCGAGCAGTACTTC
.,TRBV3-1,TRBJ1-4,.,CASSQARGEEKLFF,TGTGCCAGCAGCCAAGCCAGGGGTGAGGAAAAACTGTTTTTT
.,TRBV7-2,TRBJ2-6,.,CASSDYRSGANVLTF,TGTGCCAGCAGCGACTATCGCTCTGGGGCCAACGTCCTGACTTTC
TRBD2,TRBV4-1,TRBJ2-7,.,CASSQGWGGSYNEQYF,TGCGCCAGCAGCCAAGGGTGGGGGGGTTCCTACAATGAGCAGTACTTC
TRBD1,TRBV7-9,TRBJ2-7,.,CASSMDRSYEQYF,TGTGCCAGCAGCATGGACAGGTCCTACGAGCAGTACTTC
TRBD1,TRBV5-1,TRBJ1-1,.,CASSSETTGVTEAFF,TGCGCCAGCAGCAGCGAAACGACAGGGGTAACTGAAGCTTTCTTT
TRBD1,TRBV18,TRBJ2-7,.,CASSPSRQGPYEQYF,TGTGCCAGCTCACCATCCAGACAGGGTCCCTACGAGCAGTACTTC
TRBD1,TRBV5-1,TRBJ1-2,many,CASSPGDSDFLYGYTF,TGCGCCAGCAGCCCGGGGGACAGCGATTTCCTCTATGGCTACACCTTC
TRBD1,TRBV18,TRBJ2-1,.,CASSLPSRGIAEQFF,TGTGCCAGCTCGCTTCCAAGCAGGGGGATAGCTGAGCAGTTCTTC
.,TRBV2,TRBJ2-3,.,CASRPGGGTQYF,TGTGCCAGCAGGCCAGGGGGGGGTACGCAGTATTTT
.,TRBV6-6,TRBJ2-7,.,CASSYSASLEQYF,TGTGCCAGCAGTTACTCGGCTAGTCTCGAGCAGTACTTC
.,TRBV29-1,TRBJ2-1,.,CSVPNYRMEQFF,TGCAGCGTCCCAAATTACAGGATGGAGCAGTTCTTC
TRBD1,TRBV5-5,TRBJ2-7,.,CANSSGTGPFNEQYF,TGTGCCAACAGCTCCGGGACAGGGCCTTTTAACGAGCAGTACTTC
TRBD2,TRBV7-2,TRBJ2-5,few,CASSPARVAGQETQYF,TGTGCCAGCAGCCCGGCTCGGGTAGCGGGCCAAGAGACCCAGTACTTC
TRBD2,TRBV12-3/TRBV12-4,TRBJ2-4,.,CASSPTSGFGNIQYF,TGTGCCAGCAGTCCGACTAGCGGGTTCGGAAACATTCAGTACTTC
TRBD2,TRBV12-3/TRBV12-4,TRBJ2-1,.,CASSIAGGFDNEQFF,TGTGCCAGCAGCATAGCGGGGGGGTTCGACAATGAGCAGTTCTTC
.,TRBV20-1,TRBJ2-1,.,CSASPLRSNEQFF,TGCAGTGCTAGCCCCCTCAGGTCCAATGAGCAGTTCTTC
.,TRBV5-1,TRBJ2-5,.,CASSNGGGPQETQYF,TGCGCCAGCAGCAACGGAGGGGGGCCTCAAGAGACCCAGTACTTC
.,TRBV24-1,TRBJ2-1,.,CATSVGGGAYNEQFF,TGTGCCACCAGTGTTGGGGGGGGGGCGTACAATGAGCAGTTCTTC
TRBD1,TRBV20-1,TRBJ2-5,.,CSAVRTGKETQYF,TGCAGTGCTGTAAGGACAGGGAAAGAGACCCAGTACTTC
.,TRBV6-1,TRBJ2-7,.,CASSVYVNYEQYF,TGTGCCAGCAGTGTATACGTAAACTACGAGCAGTACTTC
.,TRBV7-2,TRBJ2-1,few,CASSLVTASYNEQFF,TGTGCCAGCAGCTTAGTAACGGCCTCCTACAATGAGCAGTTCTTC
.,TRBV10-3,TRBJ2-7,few,CAISGAGSFYEQYF,TGTGCCATCAGTGGTGCAGGGTCGTTCTACGAGCAGTACTTC
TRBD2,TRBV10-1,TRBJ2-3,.,CASSDPAGDTQYF,TGCGCCAGCAGTGACCCAGCGGGGGATACGCAGTATTTT
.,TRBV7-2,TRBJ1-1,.,CASSRPGPEAFF,TGTGCCAGCAGTCGGCCGGGGCCTGAAGCTTTCTTT
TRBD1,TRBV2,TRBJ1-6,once,CASSKQGGDNSPLHF,TGTGCCAGCAGCAAACAGGGGGGAGATAATTCACCCCTCCACTTT
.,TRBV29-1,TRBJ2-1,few,CSAILAGVSSYNEQFF,TGCAGCGCCATCCTGGCCGGGGTGAGCTCCTACAATGAGCAGTTCTTC
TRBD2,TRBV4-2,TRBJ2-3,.,CASSQWGGGASTDTQYF,TGTGCCAGCAGCCAATGGGGCGGGGGGGCTAGCACAGATACGCAGTATTTT
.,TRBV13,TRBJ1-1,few,CASSLGYDMNTEAFF,TGTGCCAGCAGCTTAGGTTACGATATGAACACTGAAGCTTTCTTT
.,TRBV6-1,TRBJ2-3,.,CATGRLGSGTDTQYF,TGTGCCACCGGCCGCCTAGGGTCGGGCACAGATACGCAGTATTTT
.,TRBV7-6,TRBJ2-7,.,CASSWNLGYEQYF,TGTGCCAGCAGCTGGAACTTGGGATACGAGCAGTACTTC
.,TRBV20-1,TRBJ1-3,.,CSVEEGSGNTIYF,TGCAGTGTCGAAGAGGGCTCTGGAAACACCATATATTTT
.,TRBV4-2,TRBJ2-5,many,CASSNSPQETQYF,TGTGCCAGCAGCAATAGCCCTCAAGAGACCCAGTACTTC
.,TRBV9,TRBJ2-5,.,CASSPVFFGGQETQYF,TGTGCCAGCAGCCCCGTATTCTTTGGGGGCCAAGAGACCCAGTACTTC
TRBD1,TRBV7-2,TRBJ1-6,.,CASQTGYGSPLHF,TGTGCCTCCCAGACAGGGTATGGTTCACCCCTCCACTTT
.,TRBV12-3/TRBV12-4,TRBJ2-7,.,CASRRDIIPYEQYF,TGTGCCAGCAGGCGGGACATCATCCCGTACGAGCAGTACTTC
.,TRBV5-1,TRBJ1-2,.,CASSRAWDDYGYTF,TGCGCCAGCAGCAGAGCTTGGGATGACTATGGCTACACCTTC
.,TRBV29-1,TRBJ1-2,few,CSVEDLNYGYTF,TGCAGCGTTGAAGATCTGAACTATGGCTACACCTTC
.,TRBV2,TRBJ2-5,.,CASSDSGTRGYF,TGTGCCAGCAGTGACTCCGGGACCCGGGGGTACTTC
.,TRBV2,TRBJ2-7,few,CASSYTGLQYF,TGTGCCAGCAGTTACACAGGGTTGCAGTACTTC
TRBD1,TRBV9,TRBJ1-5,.,CASTRDRLRDGSNQPQHF,TGTGCCAGCACTAGGGACAGACTCCGCGATGGGAGCAATCAGCCCCAGCATTTT
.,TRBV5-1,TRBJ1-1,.,CASSREGRVNEAFF,TGCGCCAGCAGCCGCGAGGGGCGCGTTAATGAAGCTTTCTTT
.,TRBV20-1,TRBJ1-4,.,CSASGSGATNEKLFF,TGCAGTGCTAGCGGATCGGGGGCAACTAATGAAAAACTGTTTTTT
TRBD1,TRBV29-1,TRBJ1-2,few,CSVVVPGQSPYGYTF,TGCAGCGTTGTCGTCCCGGGACAGTCTCCCTATGGCTACACCTTC
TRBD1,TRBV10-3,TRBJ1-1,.,CAISRTGENTEAFF,TGTGCCATCAGTAGGACAGGGGAGAACACTGAAGCTTTCTTT
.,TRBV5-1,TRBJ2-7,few,CASSFRPGLNSYEQYF,TGCGCCAGCAGCTTTCGTCCGGGATTAAACTCCTACGAGCAGTACTTC
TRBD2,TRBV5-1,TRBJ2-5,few,CASSFPSGGVETQYF,TGCGCCAGCAGCTTCCCTAGCGGGGGCGTCGAGACCCAGTACTTC
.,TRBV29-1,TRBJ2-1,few,CSVEGAQFEYNEQFF,TGCAGCGTTGAGGGGGCCCAGTTCGAATACAATGAGCAGTTCTTC
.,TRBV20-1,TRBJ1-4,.,CSAPSGGQVGEKLFF,TGCAGTGCCCCATCTGGAGGGCAGGTAGGCGAAAAACTGTTTTTT